This passage covers 11 T cell receptor beta chains from one sample sequenced in a study of blood T cells in healthy people across ages. Together with a sample-barcoded 5' primer, a J-beta primer mix was included in a second PCR lasting about 6 to 11 cycles. TCRdb recomputed calls from the 5' RACE reads with MiXCR, one row per CDR3 protein. The table has about 1.7 million distinct CDR3 sequences, approximately 28% seen once. The sample taken for sequencing was blood. Receptors originate from a woman in her thirties in good health.

This chain joins TRBV7-2 and TRBJ2-1; tentatively, D is TRBD2 (6 bases). The CDR3 runs 17 residues. V lost 1 base and J lost 0, with 13 bases in between. In germline, CDR1 is SGHTA, CDR2 FQGNSA. The CDR3 here is CASSLGGLRSSYNEQFF. In nucleotides, the CDR3 is TGTGCCAGCAGCTTAGGGGGACTTAGAAGCTCCTACAATGAGCAGTTCTTC.

This clonotype was picked up a small number of times. The chain couples TRBV7-2 to TRBJ2-1, with 7 bases identical to TRBD2. V lost 1 base and J lost 8; bases outside the gene matches: 5. Germline V gene sequence: CDR1 SGHTA, CDR2 FQGNSA. This CDR3 contains 14 residues. The DNA for the CDR3 is TGTGCCAGCAGCTTAGGCGGGAGTCACGATGAGCAGTTCTTC. Its protein is CASSLGGSHDEQFF.

In this sample, this clonotype turned up a few times. The V call is TRBV7-2, the J call TRBJ1-3; D not resolved. Germline CDR1 reads SGHTA; CDR2 reads FQGNSA. This CDR3 has 13 amino acids. Trimming removed 2 bases at V and 9 bases at J, with 11 bases between. CDR3 in DNA: TGTGCCAGCAGCTTATCCCCAGTCGCCACCATATATTTT. Translating gives CASSLSPVATIYF.

The chain has TRBV20-1 and TRBJ1-2; 9 nucleotides align to TRBD1. V was clipped by 2 bases and J by 7 bases; unmatched bases: 5. The CDR3 loop spans 13 amino acids. Germline V gene sequence: CDR1 DFQATT, CDR2 SNEGSKA (reference sequence). CDR3 in amino acids: CSARLTGGCGYTF. CDR3 in DNA: TGCAGTGCTAGACTGACAGGGGGGTGTGGCTACACCTTC.

This chain joins TRBV28 and TRBJ2-2; 8 nucleotides align to TRBD1. CDR1 is MDHEN and CDR2 is SYDVKM in the germline V gene. With V trimmed by 11 bases and J by 1 base, 9 bases remained unmatched. This CDR3 spans 15 amino acids. Here the CDR3 reads CAGMSGGMNTGELFF. CDR3 coding DNA: TGTGCCGGGATGTCAGGGGGCATGAACACCGGGGAGCTGTTTTTT. The full variable domain, completed using reference TRBV28 and TRBJ2-2, is DVKVTQSSRYLVKRTGEKVFLECVQDMDHENMFWYRQDPGLGLRLIYFSYDVKMKEKGDIPEGYSVSREKKERFSLILESASTNQTSMYLCAGMSGGMNTGELFFGEGSRLTVL.

The sample holds a few counts of this clonotype. This chain connects TRBV5-1 to TRBJ1-6, with D tentatively TRBD1 (6 bases). V shed 0 bases and J shed 5 bases, with 15 bases lying between them. The CDR3 consists of 17 residues. The germline V gene has CDR1 SGHRS and CDR2 YFSETQ. The CDR3 DNA sequence: TGCGCCAGCAGCTTGGGGTTAGGGGACATCAATAATTCACCCCTCCACTTT. Its translation: CASSLGLGDINNSPLHF.

This clonotype has a count of ten or more. This CDR3 reads CASSPRLAGAALYNEQFF. As DNA, the CDR3 is TGCGCCAGCAGCCCTCGACTAGCGGGAGCTGCTTTGTACAATGAGCAGTTCTTC. The gene calls are TRBV4-3 and TRBJ2-1; 12 bases fit TRBD2. With 4 bases clipped from V and 4 bases from J, the junction kept 11 bases outside the gene matches. The CDR3 is 18 residues long. The germline V gene encodes CDR1 LGHNA and CDR2 YSLEER.

This clonotype was observed once. V usage is TRBV7-3 and J usage is TRBJ2-2, with D perhaps matching TRBD1 (6 bases). V was trimmed by 7 bases and J by 3 bases, leaving 12 bases between them. The CDR3 spans 14 residues. Germline V gene data show CDR1 as SGHTA and CDR2 as FQGTGA. This CDR3 reads CASTPDSYTGELFF. CDR3 bases: TGTGCCAGCACCCCGGACAGCTACACCGGGGAGCTGTTTTTT. Full variable domain (outside the CDR3, taken from reference TRBV7-3 and TRBJ2-2): GAGVSQTPSNKVTEKGKYVELRCDPISGHTALYWYRQSLGQGPEFLIYFQGTGAADDSGLPNDRFFAVRPEGSVSTLKIQRTERGDSAVYLCASTPDSYTGELFFGEGSRLTVL.

This clonotype occurred many times. The V and J genes are TRBV7-2 and TRBJ2-5, with D uncertain. The CDR3 runs 13 residues. V lost 5 bases and J 6 bases, leaving 13 bases between the germline ends. Germline CDR1 is SGHTA and CDR2 is FQGNSA. CDR3 region: CASSPAPVQTQYF. CDR3 in DNA: TGTGCCAGCAGCCCAGCACCCGTCCAGACCCAGTACTTC.

The table lists this clonotype with a few counts. This chain joins TRBV2 and TRBJ2-5, with D perhaps matching TRBD2 (5 bases). V was clipped by 7 bases and J by 3 bases, with 6 bases between them. The CDR3 is 11 residues long. Germline V gene data show CDR1 as SNHLY and CDR2 as FYNNEI. The CDR3 region has the DNA TGTGCCAGCACCGGGGAAGAGACCCAGTACTTC. Translating it yields CASTGEETQYF.

As concerns this clonotype: This may stem from a read error, because a much larger clone lies one nucleotide away. The chain combines TRBV29-1 with TRBJ2-7; a possible D gene is TRBD2 (5 bases). Germline values: CDR1 SQVTM, CDR2 ANQGSEA. Trimming cost V 4 bases and J 2 bases, with 15 bases left between them. The length of the CDR3 is 14 residues. CDR3 DNA sequence: TGCAGCGTTGGAGGGCAGGTAGGGACCTACGAGCAGTACTTC. Residues: CSVGGQVGTYEQYF.